This T cell receptor (beta chain) was observed in a study of CD8 T cells in ankylosing spondylitis. Whole-study results and caveats: A CD8+ phenotype characterized the disease-linked clones, which were relatively rare in peripheral blood. Typical of ankylosing spondylitis blood, it appeared, was a TCR beta motif of roughly eight highly homologous variants. There was reportedly significant enrichment of clones that were disease-linked in matched ankylosing spondylitis synovial fluid.

The CDR3 loop spans 15 amino acids. Trimming cost V 3 bases and J 3 bases, with 11 bases left between them. This clonotype was counted many times. Its antigen is undetermined. Quantitative molecular-barcoded 5'-RACE generated the TCR beta libraries. From the 5' RACE reads, TCRdb called clonotypes with MiXCR, one entry per CDR3 protein. This sample has about 340,000 distinct CDR3 sequences, with under 15% found just once. The chain has TRBV12-3 or TRBV12-4 and TRBJ2-2; D is possibly TRBD2 (6 bases). The source of this sequence is a male donor with ankylosing spondylitis or in good health (not recorded which). The material sequenced was blood, either unsorted or a sorted T cell fraction (not recorded which). The CDR3 loop reads CASSFRGSYTGELFF. In DNA form, the CDR3 reads TGTGCCAGCAGTTTTCGGGGGAGCTACACCGGGGAGCTGTTTTTT.